The text below deals with one TCR beta chain. Germline V gene sequence: CDR1 SGHNT, CDR2 YYREEE (reference sequence). The CDR3 is 15 amino acids. With 1 base removed from V and 0 bases from J, the gap between germline ends came to 8 bases. Enrolment of Seattle patients took place during active infection, and they were followed longitudinally. This sample stems from a study of blood T cell repertoires in COVID-19. Produced via immunoSEQ multiplex PCR; TCRdb's table is partial and in-frame only. Of around 300,000 clones listed, just over 90% are singletons. The sequence was collected from a woman under 40 with COVID-19, enrolled during active disease. Material: peripheral blood. The chain combines TRBV5-4 with TRBJ2-1; D remains ambiguous. The CDR3 region has the DNA TGTGCCAGCAGCTTGAAGCTATCCTCCTACAATGAGCAGTTCTTC. This encodes CASSLKLSSYNEQFF.